This T cell receptor beta chain was recorded in a study of blood T cell repertoires in COVID-19. Study-wide context: The study drew acute and convalescent COVID-19 samples from the United States, Italy and Spain. PBMCs, B-cell-depleted T cells, or T cells provided the cDNA or gDNA that made up the material.

Trimming cost V 1 base and J 6 bases; bases outside gene matches: 11. Germline loops: CDR1 LNHNV, CDR2 YYDKDF (reference sequence). The CDR3 has 16 amino acids. As originally analysed: Reference gene primer amplification in the assay estimated nucleated cell counts. The repertoire was sequenced with immunoSEQ multiplex PCR; TCRdb's copy has only in-frame clones and lacks some. V and J calls and clone size are copied from that table; D and trimming were computed from the DNA. The sample carries under 90,000 clones, around 83% recorded once. The receptor's source is a man at least 80 years old with acute or convalescent COVID-19. The sequenced material came from peripheral blood. The chain recombines TRBV15 with TRBJ2-7; 8 nucleotides align to TRBD1. The CDR3 DNA sequence: TGTGCCACCAGCAGAGGGTCCGCGACAGGGGTTTCCGAGCAGTACTTC. This gives the protein CATSRGSATGVSEQYF.